This T cell receptor (beta chain) was identified in a study of blood T cell repertoires in COVID-19. Study in general: Whether acute or convalescent, the COVID-19 samples came from the United States, Italy and Spain. PBMCs, B-cell-depleted T cells, or T cells provided the cDNA or gDNA that made up the material.

A single count supports this clone. Original data processing: Using reference gene primer amplification, nucleated cell counts were estimated. Only in-frame clones appear in the TCRdb table, and some are missing; sequencing was by immunoSEQ multiplex PCR. V, J and clone size derive from that table, while D and trimming were established from the DNA sequence. Of roughly 86,000 clones in the sample, roughly 86% were seen once. This CDR3 contains 16 residues. CDR1 KGHSH and CDR2 LQKENI come from the germline V gene. V was shortened by 1 base and J by 7 bases, with 16 bases between the two germline ends. The rearrangement joins TRBV18 to TRBJ2-2, with D perhaps TRBD1 (6 bases). The sequencing sample was made of peripheral blood. The TCR comes from a human donor in a cohort sampled during active COVID-19. The CDR3 sequence is CASSPRVSTGNGELFF. The CDR3 region has the DNA TGTGCCAGCTCACCACGGGTATCGACAGGAAACGGGGAGCTGTTTTTT.